These 24 T cell receptor beta chains originate from one sample sequenced in a study of blood T cell repertoires in COVID-19. Assay used: immunoSEQ multiplex PCR; TCRdb lists only in-frame clones, some missing. Of around 300,000 clones in the sample, about nine tenths were seen once. Input material: PBMCs or T cells enriched from blood (not recorded which). The receptors here all came from a woman aged 55-70 years who had recovered from COVID-19.

This chain links TRBV7-3 with TRBJ1-1; 9 bases fit TRBD1. CDR3 size: 14 residues. V lost 5 bases and J lost 8; bases outside the gene matches: 9. From germline, CDR1 is SGHTA and CDR2 FQGTGA. CDR3 DNA sequence: TGTGCCAGCAGCCCGACAGGGGGTGAGAAGGAAGCTTTCTTT. It translates to CASSPTGGEKEAFF.

As for this clone: In the same sample, other DNA sequences code for this CDR3. This rearrangement joins TRBV18 to TRBJ1-5; D may be TRBD1 (6 bases). The CDR3 length is 14 residues. CDR1 is KGHSH, CDR2 LQKENI, per germline. The V end lost 3 bases, the J end lost 2 bases, and 8 bases lay between the germline ends. Here the CDR3 DNA reads TGTGCCAGCTCACCGAGACAGGGCAATCAGCCCCAGCATTTT. Translation: CASSPRQGNQPQHF.

The genes are TRBV19 and TRBJ1-2; no firm D call. The CDR3 loop spans 10 amino acids. V was trimmed by 10 bases and J by 2 bases, leaving 5 bases between them. Germline V gene data show CDR1 as LNHDA and CDR2 as SQIVND (reference sequence). CDR3 sequence (DNA): TGTGCCACCAGAAACTATGGCTACACCTTC. The encoded protein is CATRNYGYTF.

This clone has just one count. The chain carries TRBV3-1 (or the pseudogene TRBV3-2) and TRBJ2-7; no clear D gene. CDR3 length equals 14 residues. The germline V gene has CDR1 LGHDT and CDR2 YNNKEL (reference sequence). The ends were cut back, 3 bases at V and 2 bases at J, with 11 bases in the middle. The CDR3 nucleotides read TGTGCCAGCAGCCAGAGGCCCATTACCTACGAGCAGTACTTC. This encodes CASSQRPITYEQYF.

V is TRBV24-1 and J is TRBJ2-3, with TRBD2 identical over 7 bases. J was trimmed by 5 bases and V by 6 bases; bases with no gene match: 10. Germline CDR1 is KGHDR and CDR2 is SFDVKD. This CDR3 is 15 amino acids long. CDR3 residues: CATSRSGKSEDTQYF. The DNA of the CDR3 is TGTGCCACCAGTAGGAGCGGGAAGTCAGAAGATACGCAGTATTTT.

With respect to this clone: A read error may account for a junction end that differs from germline. The rearrangement joins TRBV3-1 (or the pseudogene TRBV3-2) to TRBJ2-5; D perhaps matches TRBD1 (6 bases). This CDR3 contains 14 residues. CDR1 and CDR2 (germline): LGHDT, YNNKEL (reference sequence). CDR3 sequence reads: CTSSRQVSQETQYF. CDR3 in DNA: TGTACCAGCAGCCGACAGGTATCCCAAGAGACCCAGTACTTC.

V usage is TRBV12-2 and J usage is TRBJ1-6; the table calls TRBD1, which could not be checked here. TRBV12-2 is a listed pseudogene. The CDR3 covers 14 residues. CDR3: CASRSQYRNSPLHF. CDR3 DNA sequence: TGTGCAAGTCGCTCCCAATACAGAAATTCACCCCTCCACTTT.

The chain employs TRBV30 and TRBJ1-3; D unresolved. Germline values: CDR1 GTSNPN, CDR2 SVGIG (reference sequence). The CDR3 sequence is 11 residues long. V gave up 2 bases and J gave up 8 bases, with 7 bases separating them. CDR3 DNA: TGTGCCTGGAGTACCGGGTACACCATATATTTT. Its protein is CAWSTGYTIYF.

The chain recombines TRBV5-1 with TRBJ2-1, with D possibly TRBD2 on 5 matching bases. The CDR3 totals 14 residues. Germline-derived CDR1 and CDR2 are SGHRS and YFSETQ. V dropped 0 bases and J dropped 6 bases, with 10 bases sitting between them. The CDR3 sequence is CASSLEPSGNEQFF. CDR3 DNA sequence: TGCGCCAGCAGCTTGGAACCGAGCGGCAATGAGCAGTTCTTC.

The chain links TRBV19 to TRBJ2-1; 11 bases fit TRBD2. Germline values: CDR1 LNHDA, CDR2 SQIVND (reference sequence). The CDR3 is 16 amino acids. With V trimmed by 5 bases and J by 6 bases, 9 bases remained unmatched. The CDR3 spells CASSARLAGTANEQFF. The CDR3 DNA is TGTGCCAGTAGTGCCCGACTAGCGGGGACCGCCAATGAGCAGTTCTTC.

The chain combines TRBV2 with TRBJ2-5, with D uncertain. The V gene's germline CDR1 is SNHLY and CDR2 FYNNEI. Trimming took off 6 bases at V and 5 bases at J, with 4 bases between the two ends. This CDR3 has 10 amino acids. CDR3 coding DNA: TGTGCCAGCAGGGCTGAGACCCAGTACTTC. Translating it yields CASRAETQYF.

The chain employs TRBV5-1 and TRBJ1-2; maybe TRBD1 (6 bases). The V end lost 4 bases, the J end lost 8 bases, and 15 bases lay between the germline ends. Germline-derived CDR1 and CDR2 are SGHRS and YFSETQ. CDR3 size: 13 residues. The CDR3 spells CASSLGGGGGYTF. The CDR3 region has the DNA TGCGCCAGCAGCCTGGGCGGGGGCGGCGGCTACACCTTC.

The rearrangement uses TRBV5-1 and TRBJ2-5, with D possibly being TRBD1 (5 bases). V was trimmed by 0 bases and J by 2 bases, leaving 8 bases between them. Germline V gives CDR1 SGHRS, CDR2 YFSETQ. The CDR3 runs 14 residues. The CDR3 spells CASSLVTVQETQYF. The CDR3 bases are TGCGCCAGCAGCTTGGTGACAGTTCAAGAGACCCAGTACTTC.

The gene calls are TRBV4-1 and TRBJ1-2; D is uncertain. The germline V gene has CDR1 MGHRA and CDR2 YSYEKL. This CDR3 is 15 amino acids long. With 1 base removed from V and 2 bases from J, the gap between germline ends came to 11 bases. The CDR3 is CASSQAGSGNYGYTF. For the CDR3, the DNA is TGCGCCAGCAGCCAAGCGGGATCCGGAAACTATGGCTACACCTTC.

This clone was found a few times. The chain links TRBV2 to TRBJ1-2; D not resolved. Germline CDR1 SNHLY, CDR2 FYNNEI. The V end lost 7 bases, the J end lost 8 bases, and 11 bases lay between the germline ends. The CDR3 loop spans 11 amino acids. CDR3 sequence reads: CASMRAAGYTF. The CDR3 DNA follows: TGTGCCAGCATGAGGGCGGCCGGCTACACCTTC.

The rearrangement uses TRBV18 and TRBJ1-4; weak D call: TRBD1 (5 bases). This CDR3 comprises 15 residues. V dropped 4 bases and J dropped 5 bases, with 14 bases sitting between them. Germline V gene sequence: CDR1 KGHSH, CDR2 LQKENI. The CDR3, as DNA: TGTGCCAGCTCACTATCCGGGACTCAAAATGAAAAACTGTTTTTT. Protein sequence: CASSLSGTQNEKLFF.

The chain has TRBV27 and TRBJ1-2; D may be TRBD1 (6 bases). This CDR3 contains 15 residues. CDR1 is MNHEY, CDR2 SMNVEV, per germline (reference sequence). V gave up 5 bases and J gave up 3 bases, with 16 bases separating them. CDR3: CASSRGQGLHYGYTF. The CDR3 DNA reads as TGTGCCAGCAGTCGAGGCCAGGGGCTGCACTATGGCTACACCTTC.

The V gene is TRBV6-7, the J gene TRBJ1-5, with no clear D. TRBV6-7 carries the ORF label, with uncertain function. This CDR3 comprises 17 residues. V was shortened by 0 bases and J by 0 bases, with 12 bases between the two germline ends. CDR3 DNA sequence: TGTGCCAGCAGTTACTCCTACGTGACTTATAGCAATCAGCCCCAGCATTTT. This codes for CASSYSYVTYSNQPQHF.

The chain uses TRBV28 and TRBJ1-4; perhaps TRBD1 as D (6 bases). Germline V lookup: CDR1 MDHEN, CDR2 SYDVKM. V lost 5 bases and J lost 5, with 15 bases in between. The CDR3 consists of 15 residues. The CDR3 nucleotides read TGTGCCAGCAGTCGTCCGACAGGACAAAATGAAAAACTGTTTTTT. This sequence encodes CASSRPTGQNEKLFF.

V and J are TRBV11-2 and TRBJ1-3; the D is unclear. CDR1 and CDR2 (germline): SGHAT, FQNNGV. The germline V and J ends were trimmed by 1 base and 0 bases, with 13 bases remaining between them. The CDR3 has 17 residues. The CDR3 DNA is TGTGCCAGCAGCTTAGCGATTGCAGCGATCTCTGGAAACACCATATATTTT. Protein: CASSLAIAAISGNTIYF. The entire variable domain, with the rest obtained from reference TRBV11-2 and TRBJ1-3, is as follows: EAGVAQSPRYKIIEKRQSVAFWCNPISGHATLYWYQQILGQGPKLLIQFQNNGVVDDSQLPKDRFSAERLKGVDSTLKIQPAKLEDSAVYLCASSLAIAAISGNTIYFGEGSWLTVV.

The rearrangement links TRBV10-1 to TRBJ2-4, with D tentatively TRBD2 (6 bases). Per germline, CDR1 WNHNN and CDR2 SYGVQD (reference sequence). Trimming pared 2 bases from V and 10 bases from J, leaving 15 bases between. The CDR3 has 14 residues. CDR3 in DNA: TGCGCCAGCAGTGAGAGGGGCCGGGGGTGGATTCAGTACTTC. Protein: CASSERGRGWIQYF.

This clone appeared a single time. The V call is TRBV6-1, the J call TRBJ1-4; tentatively, D is TRBD1 (5 bases). From germline, CDR1 is MNHNS and CDR2 SASEGT. The V end lost 0 bases, the J end lost 4 bases, and 12 bases lay between the germline ends. CDR3 length: 16 amino acids. The CDR3 loop is CASSEALGGNNEKLFF. CDR3 DNA sequence: TGTGCCAGCAGTGAAGCCCTCGGGGGGAATAATGAAAAACTGTTTTTT.

This clone appeared a few times. V usage is TRBV3-1 (or the pseudogene TRBV3-2) and J usage is TRBJ2-7, with 7 bases fitting TRBD1. The CDR3 sequence is 15 residues long. CDR1 LGHDT and CDR2 YNNKEL come from the germline V gene (reference sequence). V lost 2 bases, J lost 2 bases, and 6 bases stayed unmatched. CDR3 nucleotide sequence: TGTGCCAGCAGCCAAATCCCAGGGGGTCCCTACGAGCAGTACTTC. Its protein is CASSQIPGGPYEQYF.

The chain carries TRBV19 and TRBJ1-5, with unresolved D. The CDR3 has 15 residues. The germline gives CDR1 LNHDA, CDR2 SQIVND (reference sequence). The V gene lost 0 bases and the J gene lost 6 bases, with 12 bases spanning the gap. CDR3 protein: CASSIEATYSQPQHF. The DNA of the CDR3 is TGTGCCAGTAGTATAGAGGCGACCTACAGTCAGCCCCAGCATTTT.